This T cell receptor beta chain is drawn from a study of cytomegalovirus exposure and HLA in healthy donors. The study's findings and limits: TCR beta chains associated with HLA were, in a later analysis, more clonally expanded than equally common others.

At sampling all donors were nominally healthy, likely with unrecorded immune exposures. It was with 60 Vbeta and 13 Jbeta primers that the PCR ran. Data came from immunoSEQ multiplex PCR; TCRdb stores just in-frame clones and leaves some out. The repertoire consists of under 200,000 clones, with roughly 88% occurring once and the leading ten covering 6.4%. Of note for this clone: Its cognate antigen is unknown.

V lost 3 bases and J 1 base, leaving 7 bases between the germline ends. Germline lookup yields CDR1 SGDLS and CDR2 YYNGEE. This CDR3 is 13 amino acids long. Sequenced input: PBMCs. This clonotype was obtained from a man aged 50-59 years in good health and CMV-seropositive. The rearrangement joins TRBV9 to TRBJ1-2; the D is unclear. The CDR3 reads CASSATHNYGYTF. CDR3 nucleotides: TGTGCCAGCAGCGCGACACATAACTATGGCTACACCTTC.